Detailed here is one T cell receptor (beta chain). CDR3 size: 16 residues. Germline loops: CDR1 GTSNPN, CDR2 SVGIG (reference sequence). Trimming removed 0 bases at V and 0 bases at J, with 11 bases between. Profiling relied on immunoSEQ multiplex PCR, and the TCRdb table lists in-frame clones only, not all of them. Of around 230,000 clones listed, approximately 86% were seen once; the top ten hold around 7.2%. The sample comes from a study of blood T cell repertoires in COVID-19. The wider study: T cells, B-cell-depleted T cells, or PBMCs supplied cDNA or gDNA.

The chain couples TRBV30 to TRBJ2-2; no clear D. Sequences were obtained from peripheral blood. The clonotype was recovered from a man in his 60s who had recovered from COVID-19. As DNA, the CDR3 is TGTGCCTGGAGTGTCTCGCAGGTCGCGAACACCGGGGAGCTGTTTTTT. Translated, it gives CAWSVSQVANTGELFF.